This TCR beta chain was found in a study of T cell responses to AZD1222 COVID-19 vaccine. Germline V gives CDR1 LNHNV, CDR2 YYDKDF (reference sequence). The CDR3 totals 12 residues. Trimming pared 3 bases from V and 4 bases from J, leaving 6 bases between. Pooled together were second doses at about 4 or about 12 weeks. This table comes from immunoSEQ multiplex PCR, and its TCRdb copy is limited to in-frame clones, with some not included. The repertoire has about 120,000 clones, 85% to 95% of them found once; the top ten carry 5%. Findings and limits, study-wide: Baseline seropositives among AZD1222 recipients totaled only five to seven.

This clone was observed once. The antigen is undetermined. The sample here was peripheral blood, taken 28 days after the second AZD1222 dose. The TCR was taken from an adult who received the AZD1222 COVID-19 vaccine. The chain recombines TRBV15 with TRBJ2-5; D not certain. This CDR3 is CATSRAPETQYF. For the CDR3, the DNA is TGTGCCACCAGCAGGGCTCCAGAGACCCAGTACTTC.